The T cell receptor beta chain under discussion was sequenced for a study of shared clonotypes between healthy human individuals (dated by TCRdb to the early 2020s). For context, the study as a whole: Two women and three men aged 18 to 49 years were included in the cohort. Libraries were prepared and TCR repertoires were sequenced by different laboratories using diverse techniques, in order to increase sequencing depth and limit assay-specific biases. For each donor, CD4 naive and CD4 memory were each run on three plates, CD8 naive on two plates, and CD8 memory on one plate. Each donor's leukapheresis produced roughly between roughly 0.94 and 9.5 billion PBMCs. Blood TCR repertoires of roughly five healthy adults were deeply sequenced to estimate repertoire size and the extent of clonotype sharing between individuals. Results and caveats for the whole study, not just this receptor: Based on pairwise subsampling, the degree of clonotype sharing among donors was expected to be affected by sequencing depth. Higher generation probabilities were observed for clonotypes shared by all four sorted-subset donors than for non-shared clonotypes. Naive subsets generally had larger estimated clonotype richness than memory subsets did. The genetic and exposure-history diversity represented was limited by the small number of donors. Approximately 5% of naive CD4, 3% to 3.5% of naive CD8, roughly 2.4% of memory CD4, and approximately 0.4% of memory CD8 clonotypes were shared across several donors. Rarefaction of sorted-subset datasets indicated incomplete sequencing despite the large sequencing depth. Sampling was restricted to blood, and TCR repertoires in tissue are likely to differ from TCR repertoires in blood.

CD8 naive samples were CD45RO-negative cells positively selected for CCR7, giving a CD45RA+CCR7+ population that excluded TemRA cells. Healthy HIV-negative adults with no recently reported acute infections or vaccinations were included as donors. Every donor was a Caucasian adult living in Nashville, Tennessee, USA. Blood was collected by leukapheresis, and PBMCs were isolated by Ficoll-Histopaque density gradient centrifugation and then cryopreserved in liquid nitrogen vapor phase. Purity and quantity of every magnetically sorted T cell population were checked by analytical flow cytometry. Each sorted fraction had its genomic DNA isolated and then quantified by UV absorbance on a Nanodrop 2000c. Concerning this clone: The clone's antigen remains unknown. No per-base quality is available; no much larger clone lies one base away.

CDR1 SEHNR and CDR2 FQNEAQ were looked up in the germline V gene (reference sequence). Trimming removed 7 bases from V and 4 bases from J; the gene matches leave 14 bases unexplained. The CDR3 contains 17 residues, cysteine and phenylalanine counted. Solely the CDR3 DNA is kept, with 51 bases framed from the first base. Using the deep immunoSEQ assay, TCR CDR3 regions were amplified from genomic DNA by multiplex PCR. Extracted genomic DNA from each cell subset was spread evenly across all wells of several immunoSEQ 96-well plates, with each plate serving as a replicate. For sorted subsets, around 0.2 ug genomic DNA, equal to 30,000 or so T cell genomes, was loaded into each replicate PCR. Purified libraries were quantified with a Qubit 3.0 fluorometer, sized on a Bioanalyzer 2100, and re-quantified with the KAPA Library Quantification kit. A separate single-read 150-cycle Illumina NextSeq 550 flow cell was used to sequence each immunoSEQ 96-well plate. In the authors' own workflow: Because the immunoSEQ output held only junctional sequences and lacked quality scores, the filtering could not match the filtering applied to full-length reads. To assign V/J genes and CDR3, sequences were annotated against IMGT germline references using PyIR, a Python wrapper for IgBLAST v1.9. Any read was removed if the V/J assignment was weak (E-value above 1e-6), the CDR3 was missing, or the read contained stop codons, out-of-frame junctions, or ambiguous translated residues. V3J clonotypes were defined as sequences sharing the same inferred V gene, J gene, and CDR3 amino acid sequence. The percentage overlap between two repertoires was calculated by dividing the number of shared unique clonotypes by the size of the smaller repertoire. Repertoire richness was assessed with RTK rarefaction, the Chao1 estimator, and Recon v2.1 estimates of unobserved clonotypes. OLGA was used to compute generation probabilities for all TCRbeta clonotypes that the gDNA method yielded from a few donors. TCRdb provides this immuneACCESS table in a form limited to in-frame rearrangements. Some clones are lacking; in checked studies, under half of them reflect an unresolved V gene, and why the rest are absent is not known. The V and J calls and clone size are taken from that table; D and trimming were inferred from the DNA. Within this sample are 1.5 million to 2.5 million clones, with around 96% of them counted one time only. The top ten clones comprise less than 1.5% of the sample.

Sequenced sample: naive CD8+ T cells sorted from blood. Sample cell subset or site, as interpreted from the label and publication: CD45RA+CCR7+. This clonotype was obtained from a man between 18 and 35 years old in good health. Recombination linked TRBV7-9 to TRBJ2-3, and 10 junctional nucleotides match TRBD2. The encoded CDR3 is CASTPPGLAGVPDTQYF. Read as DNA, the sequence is TGTGCCAGCACTCCCCCTGGGCTAGCGGGAGTCCCAGATACGCAGTATTTT.